This T cell receptor beta chain originates from a study of blood T cell repertoires in COVID-19. Study in general: Collection of acute and convalescent COVID-19 samples took place in the United States, Italy and Spain. The cDNA or gDNA used as material had been derived from T cells, B-cell-depleted T cells, or PBMCs.

In the authors' workflow: Reference gene primer amplification gave nucleated cell count estimates. Some clones are missing from TCRdb's copy, which holds only in-frame ones; the method was immunoSEQ multiplex PCR. The V and J calls and clone size are taken from that table; D and trimming were inferred from the DNA. This repertoire shows over 200,000 clones, 70% to 85% found once; its top ten account for approximately 3.2%. Deletions cut 6 bases from V and 1 base from J, with 9 bases between. The CDR3 totals 13 residues. The germline V gene has CDR1 MNHEY and CDR2 SMNVEV (reference sequence). This chain joins TRBV27 and TRBJ1-1; TRBD1 is a possible D gene (5 bases). Sequencing was done on a sample of peripheral blood. The source is a woman over 75 with acute or convalescent COVID-19. CDR3 loop: CASSFDRNTEAFF. CDR3 coding DNA: TGTGCCAGCAGCTTCGACAGGAACACTGAAGCTTTCTTT.